Reported below is one T cell receptor beta chain. The data were taken from a study of blood T cell repertoires in COVID-19. Study overall: Sample material is recorded as cDNA or gDNA derived from T cells, B-cell-depleted T cells, or PBMCs.

Authors' methods: Scientists estimated how many nucleated cells there were by amplifying reference gene primers. Sequenced by immunoSEQ multiplex PCR; TCRdb stores in-frame clones only, minus some. V and J calls and clone size are those listed in that table; D and trimming were worked out from the DNA. The sample records about 170,000 clones, about 82% being singletons. Trimming shortened V by 5 bases and J by 1 base, and 10 bases separated the two germline ends. The CDR3 covers 14 residues. CDR1 SGHTA and CDR2 FQGTGA come from the germline V gene. Sequencing was done on a sample of peripheral blood. V and J are TRBV7-3 and TRBJ2-3, with D possibly being TRBD2 (6 bases). The clonotype was recovered from a woman over 75 with COVID-19, enrolled during active disease. The CDR3 reads CASSPGGGTDTQYF. CDR3 in DNA: TGTGCCAGCAGCCCCGGCGGGGGCACAGATACGCAGTATTTT.